The rows below give T cell receptor beta chains drawn from one sample of a study of T cell repertoires in cytomegalovirus infection. TCRdb re-called the reads through MiXCR, storing one row per CDR3 protein. The sample includes about 740,000 distinct CDR3 sequences, 35% of them seen just once. Material for sequencing was PBMCs. These receptors were taken from a human donor in good health (CMV status not recorded). Some clones in this sample may be carry-over from other donors' samples. Each CDR3 is given without its conserved first and last residue.

v_call: TRBV9
j_call: TRBJ1-1
cdr3_aa: ASSVGRANTEAF

v_call: TRBV7-8
j_call: TRBJ1-5
cdr3_aa: ASSLDGQGVAQPQH

v_call: TRBV25-1
j_call: TRBJ1-6
cdr3_aa: ASSETWAGENSPLH

v_call: TRBV7-8
j_call: TRBJ2-1
cdr3_aa: ASSLEGRVGNEQF

v_call: TRBV19
j_call: TRBJ1-2
cdr3_aa: ASRTRQINYGYT

v_call: TRBV7-9
j_call: TRBJ1-6
cdr3_aa: ASSALGGANNSPLH

v_call: TRBV10-3
j_call: TRBJ2-3
cdr3_aa: AIRPGQGVGTDTQY

v_call: TRBV24-1
j_call: TRBJ1-5
cdr3_aa: ATSGTGNQPQH

v_call: TRBV27
j_call: TRBJ1-5
cdr3_aa: ASSNTDRQPQH

v_call: TRBV7-2
j_call: TRBJ1-4
cdr3_aa: ASSTGTASEKLF

v_call: TRBV24-1
j_call: TRBJ2-1
cdr3_aa: ATSFPGTSVDEQF

v_call: TRBV19
j_call: TRBJ2-7
cdr3_aa: ASSIDRPGTGARPYEQY

v_call: TRBV12-3/TRBV12-4
j_call: TRBJ2-1
cdr3_aa: ASSLSGEKDKF

v_call: TRBV10-3
j_call: TRBJ2-1
cdr3_aa: AISALDNEQF